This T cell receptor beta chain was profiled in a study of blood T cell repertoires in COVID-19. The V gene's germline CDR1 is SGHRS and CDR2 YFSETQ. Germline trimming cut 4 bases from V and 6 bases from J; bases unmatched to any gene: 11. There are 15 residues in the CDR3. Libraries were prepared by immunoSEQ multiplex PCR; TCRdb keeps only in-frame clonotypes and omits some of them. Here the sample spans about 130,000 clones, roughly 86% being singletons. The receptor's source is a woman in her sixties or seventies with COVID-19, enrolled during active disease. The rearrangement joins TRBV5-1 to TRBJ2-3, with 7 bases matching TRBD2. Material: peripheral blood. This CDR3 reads CASSRTRGVSDTQYF. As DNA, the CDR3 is TGCGCCAGCAGCCGGACTAGGGGAGTCTCGGATACGCAGTATTTT. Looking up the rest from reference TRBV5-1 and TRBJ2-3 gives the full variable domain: KAGVTQTPRYLIKTRGQQVTLSCSPISGHRSVSWYQQTPGQGLQFLFEYFSETQRNKGNFPGRFSGRQFSNSRSEMNVSTLELGDSALYLCASSRTRGVSDTQYFGPGTRLTVL.